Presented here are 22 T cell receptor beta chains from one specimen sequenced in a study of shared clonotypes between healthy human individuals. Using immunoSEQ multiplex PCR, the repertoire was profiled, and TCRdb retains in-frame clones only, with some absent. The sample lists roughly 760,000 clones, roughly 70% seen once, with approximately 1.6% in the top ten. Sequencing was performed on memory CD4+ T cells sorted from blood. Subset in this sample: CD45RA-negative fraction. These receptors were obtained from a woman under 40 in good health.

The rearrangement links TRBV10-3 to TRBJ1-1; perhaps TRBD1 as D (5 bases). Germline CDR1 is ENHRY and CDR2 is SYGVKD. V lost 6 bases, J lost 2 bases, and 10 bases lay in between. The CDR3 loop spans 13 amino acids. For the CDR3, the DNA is TGTGCCATCAGGAATGGGGGAAACACTGAAGCTTTCTTT. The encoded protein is CAIRNGGNTEAFF.

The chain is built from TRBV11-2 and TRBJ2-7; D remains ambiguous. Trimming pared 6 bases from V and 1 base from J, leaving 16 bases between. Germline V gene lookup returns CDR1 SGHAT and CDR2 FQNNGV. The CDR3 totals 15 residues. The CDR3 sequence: CASRIAGVGSYEQYF. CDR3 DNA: TGTGCCAGCAGAATAGCCGGAGTGGGGTCCTACGAGCAGTACTTC.

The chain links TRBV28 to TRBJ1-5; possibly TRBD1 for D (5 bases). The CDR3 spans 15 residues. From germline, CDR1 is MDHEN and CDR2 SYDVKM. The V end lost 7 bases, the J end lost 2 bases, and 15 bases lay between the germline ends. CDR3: CASKKGRGGNQPQHF. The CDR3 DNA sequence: TGTGCCAGCAAAAAGGGGCGGGGCGGCAATCAGCCCCAGCATTTT.

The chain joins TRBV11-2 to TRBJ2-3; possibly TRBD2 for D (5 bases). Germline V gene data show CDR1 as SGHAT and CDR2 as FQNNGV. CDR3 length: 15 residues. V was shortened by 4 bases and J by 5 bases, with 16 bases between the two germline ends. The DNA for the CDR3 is TGTGCCAGCAGCTCCCCAGTCGGAGGAATAGATACGCAGTATTTT. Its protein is CASSSPVGGIDTQYF.

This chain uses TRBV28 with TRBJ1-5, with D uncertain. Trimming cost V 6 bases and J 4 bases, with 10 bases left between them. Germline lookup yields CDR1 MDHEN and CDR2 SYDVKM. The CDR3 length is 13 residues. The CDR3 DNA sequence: TGTGCCAGCAGGAACCAGCCGAATCAGCCCCAGCATTTT. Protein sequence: CASRNQPNQPQHF. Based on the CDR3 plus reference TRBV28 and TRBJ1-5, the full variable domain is DVKVTQSSRYLVKRTGEKVFLECVQDMDHENMFWYRQDPGLGLRLIYFSYDVKMKEKGDIPEGYSVSREKKERFSLILESASTNQTSMYLCASRNQPNQPQHFGDGTRLSIL.

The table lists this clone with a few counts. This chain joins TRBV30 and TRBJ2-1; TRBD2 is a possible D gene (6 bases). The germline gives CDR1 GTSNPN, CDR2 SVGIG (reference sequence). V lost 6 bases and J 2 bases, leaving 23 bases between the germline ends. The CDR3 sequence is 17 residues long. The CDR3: CACARDSESEAYNEQFF. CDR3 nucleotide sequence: TGTGCCTGTGCCCGGGACTCTGAGAGCGAAGCCTACAATGAGCAGTTCTTC.

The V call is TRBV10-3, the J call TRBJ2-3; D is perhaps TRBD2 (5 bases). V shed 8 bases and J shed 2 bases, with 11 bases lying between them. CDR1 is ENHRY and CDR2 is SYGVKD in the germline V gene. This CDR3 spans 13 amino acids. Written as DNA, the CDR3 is TGTGCCATCTCGGGGATAGACACAGATACGCAGTATTTT. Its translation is CAISGIDTDTQYF.

This chain's CDR3 is CASSQDPRADYGYTF. The CDR3 nucleotides are TGTGCCAGCAGCCAAGATCCCAGGGCCGACTATGGCTACACCTTC. The chain has TRBV14 and TRBJ1-2; D is perhaps TRBD1 (5 bases). Trimming took 0 bases from V and 3 from J, leaving 11 bases between them. The germline V gene has CDR1 SGHDN and CDR2 FVKESK. This CDR3 has 15 amino acids.

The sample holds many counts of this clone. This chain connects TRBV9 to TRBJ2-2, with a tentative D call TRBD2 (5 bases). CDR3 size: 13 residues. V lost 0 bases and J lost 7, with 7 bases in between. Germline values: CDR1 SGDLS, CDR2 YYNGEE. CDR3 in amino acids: CASSVGEIGELFF. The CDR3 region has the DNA TGTGCCAGCAGCGTAGGGGAGATCGGGGAGCTGTTTTTT. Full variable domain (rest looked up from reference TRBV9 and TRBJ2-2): DSGVTQTPKHLITATGQRVTLRCSPRSGDLSVYWYQQSLDQGLQFLIQYYNGEERAKGNILERFSAQQFPDLHSELNLSSLELGDSALYFCASSVGEIGELFFGEGSRLTVL.

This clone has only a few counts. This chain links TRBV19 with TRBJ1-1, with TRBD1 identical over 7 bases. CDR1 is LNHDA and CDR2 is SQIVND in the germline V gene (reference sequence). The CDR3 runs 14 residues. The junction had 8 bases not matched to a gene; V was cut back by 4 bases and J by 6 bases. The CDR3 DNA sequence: TGTGCCAGTAGTAAGACAGGGTCAATCCCTGAAGCTTTCTTT. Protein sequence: CASSKTGSIPEAFF.

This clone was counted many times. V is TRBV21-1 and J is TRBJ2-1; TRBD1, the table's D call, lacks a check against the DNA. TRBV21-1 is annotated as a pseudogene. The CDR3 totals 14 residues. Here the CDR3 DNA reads TGTGCCAGCAGCACAAGACAGGGGCTGCATGAGCAGTTCTTC. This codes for CASSTRQGLHEQFF.

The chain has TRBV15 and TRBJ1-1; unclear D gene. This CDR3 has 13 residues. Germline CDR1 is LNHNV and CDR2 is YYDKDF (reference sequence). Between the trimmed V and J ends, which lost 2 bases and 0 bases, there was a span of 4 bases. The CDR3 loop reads CATSRQMNTEAFF. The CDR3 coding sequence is TGTGCCACCAGCAGACAAATGAACACTGAAGCTTTCTTT.

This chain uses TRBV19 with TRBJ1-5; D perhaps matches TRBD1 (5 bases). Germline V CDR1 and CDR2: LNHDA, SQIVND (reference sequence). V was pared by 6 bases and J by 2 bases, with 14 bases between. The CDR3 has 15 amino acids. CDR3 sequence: CASRYRGTGNQPQHF. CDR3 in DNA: TGTGCCAGTAGATATAGAGGGACGGGCAATCAGCCCCAGCATTTT.

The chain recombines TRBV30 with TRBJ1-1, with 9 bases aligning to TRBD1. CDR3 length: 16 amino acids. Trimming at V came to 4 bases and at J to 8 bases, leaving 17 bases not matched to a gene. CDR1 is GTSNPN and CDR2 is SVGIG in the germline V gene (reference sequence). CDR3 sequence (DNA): TGTGCCTGGACCGTACCGTCGGGACAGGGTGATAGGGAAGCTTTCTTT. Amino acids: CAWTVPSGQGDREAFF.

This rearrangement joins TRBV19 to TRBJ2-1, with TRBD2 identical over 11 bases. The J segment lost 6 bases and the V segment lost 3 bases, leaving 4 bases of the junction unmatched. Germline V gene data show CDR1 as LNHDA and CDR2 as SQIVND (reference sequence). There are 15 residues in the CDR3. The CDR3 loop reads CASSILTSGTNEQFF. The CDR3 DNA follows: TGTGCCAGTAGTATTCTGACTAGCGGGACCAATGAGCAGTTCTTC. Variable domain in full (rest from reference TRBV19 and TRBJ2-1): DGGITQSPKYLFRKEGQNVTLSCEQNLNHDAMYWYRQDPGQGLRLIYYSQIVNDFQKGDIAEGYSVSREKKESFPLTVTSAQKNPTAFYLCASSILTSGTNEQFFGPGTRLTVL.

CDR3 residues: CASSNSFGLAAHLIQETQYF. The CDR3 DNA is TGTGCCAGCAGCAATAGTTTCGGACTAGCGGCCCATTTAATACAGGAGACCCAGTACTTC. The rearrangement joins TRBV21-1 to TRBJ2-5; no DNA check was done on the table's D call, TRBD2. TRBV21-1 is a pseudogene locus. The CDR3 is made up of 20 amino acids.

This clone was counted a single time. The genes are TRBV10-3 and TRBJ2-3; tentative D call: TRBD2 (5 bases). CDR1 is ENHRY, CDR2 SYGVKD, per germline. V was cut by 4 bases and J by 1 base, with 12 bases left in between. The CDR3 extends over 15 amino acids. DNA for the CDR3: TGTGCCATCAGTGTGGGAGCCCCCGGCACAGATACGCAGTATTTT. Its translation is CAISVGAPGTDTQYF.

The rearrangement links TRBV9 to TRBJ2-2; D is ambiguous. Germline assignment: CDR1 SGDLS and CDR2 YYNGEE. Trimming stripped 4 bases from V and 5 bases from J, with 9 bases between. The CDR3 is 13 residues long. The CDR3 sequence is CASSSVRTGELFF. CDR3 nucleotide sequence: TGTGCCAGCAGCTCCGTCAGGACCGGGGAGCTGTTTTTT. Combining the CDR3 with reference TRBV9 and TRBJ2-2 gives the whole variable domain DSGVTQTPKHLITATGQRVTLRCSPRSGDLSVYWYQQSLDQGLQFLIQYYNGEERAKGNILERFSAQQFPDLHSELNLSSLELGDSALYFCASSSVRTGELFFGEGSRLTVL.

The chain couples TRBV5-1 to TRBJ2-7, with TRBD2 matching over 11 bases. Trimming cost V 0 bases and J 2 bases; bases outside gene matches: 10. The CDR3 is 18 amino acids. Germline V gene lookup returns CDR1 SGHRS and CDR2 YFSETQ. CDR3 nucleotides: TGCGCCAGCAGCTTGGTTGGGGGCGGGACTAGCGGCGCCTACGAGCAGTACTTC. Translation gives CASSLVGGGTSGAYEQYF. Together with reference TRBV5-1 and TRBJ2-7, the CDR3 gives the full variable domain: KAGVTQTPRYLIKTRGQQVTLSCSPISGHRSVSWYQQTPGQGLQFLFEYFSETQRNKGNFPGRFSGRQFSNSRSEMNVSTLELGDSALYLCASSLVGGGTSGAYEQYFGPGTRLTVT.

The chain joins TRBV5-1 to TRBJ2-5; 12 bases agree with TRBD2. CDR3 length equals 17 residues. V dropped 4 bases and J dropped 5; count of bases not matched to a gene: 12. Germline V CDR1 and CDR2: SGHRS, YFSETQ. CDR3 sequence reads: CASSTASGRGSRETQYF. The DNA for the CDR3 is TGCGCCAGCAGCACCGCTAGCGGGAGGGGGTCCCGGGAGACCCAGTACTTC.

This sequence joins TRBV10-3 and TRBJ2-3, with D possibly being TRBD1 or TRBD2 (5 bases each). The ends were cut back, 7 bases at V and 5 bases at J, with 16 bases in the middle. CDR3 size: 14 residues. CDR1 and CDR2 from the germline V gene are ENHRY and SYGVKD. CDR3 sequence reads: CAINERWGIDTQYF. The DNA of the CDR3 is TGTGCCATCAACGAGCGGTGGGGGATAGATACGCAGTATTTT.

The CDR3 spells CASSFVGDYEQYF. In DNA form, the CDR3 reads TGTGCCAGCAGTTTTGTAGGGGACTACGAGCAGTACTTC. The V gene is TRBV6-5, the J gene TRBJ2-7; D may be TRBD1 (5 bases). This CDR3 comprises 13 residues. Germline V lookup: CDR1 MNHEY, CDR2 SVGAGI. Trimming removed 4 bases at V and 3 bases at J, with 10 bases between.